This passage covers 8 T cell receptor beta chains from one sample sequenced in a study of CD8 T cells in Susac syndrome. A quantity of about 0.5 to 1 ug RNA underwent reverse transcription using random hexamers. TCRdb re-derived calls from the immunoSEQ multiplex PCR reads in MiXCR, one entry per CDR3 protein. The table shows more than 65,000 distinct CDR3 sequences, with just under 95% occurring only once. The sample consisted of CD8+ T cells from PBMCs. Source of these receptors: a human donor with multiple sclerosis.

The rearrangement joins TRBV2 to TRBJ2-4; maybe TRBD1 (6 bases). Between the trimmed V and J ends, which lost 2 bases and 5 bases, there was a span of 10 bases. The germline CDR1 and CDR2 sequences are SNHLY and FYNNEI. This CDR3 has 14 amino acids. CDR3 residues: CASSERGGENIQYF. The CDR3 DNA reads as TGTGCCAGCAGTGAAAGAGGGGGTGAAAACATTCAGTACTTC.

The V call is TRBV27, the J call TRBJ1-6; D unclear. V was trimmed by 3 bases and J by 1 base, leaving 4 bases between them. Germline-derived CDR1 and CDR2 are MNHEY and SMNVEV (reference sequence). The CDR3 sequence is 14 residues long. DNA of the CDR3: TGTGCCAGCAGTTTGGGGTCCTATAATTCACCCCTCCACTTT. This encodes CASSLGSYNSPLHF.

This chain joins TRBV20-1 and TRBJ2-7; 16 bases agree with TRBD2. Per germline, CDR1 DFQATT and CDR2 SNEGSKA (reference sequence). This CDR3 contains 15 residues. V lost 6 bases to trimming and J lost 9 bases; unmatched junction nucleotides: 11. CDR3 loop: CSALTGLAGGPAQYF. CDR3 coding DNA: TGCAGTGCACTAACGGGACTAGCGGGGGGGCCCGCGCAGTACTTC.

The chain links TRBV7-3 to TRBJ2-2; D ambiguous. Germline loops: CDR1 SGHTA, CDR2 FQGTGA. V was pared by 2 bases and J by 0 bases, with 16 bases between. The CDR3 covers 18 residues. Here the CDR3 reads CASSLQYLRTANTGELFF. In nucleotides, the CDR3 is TGTGCCAGCAGCTTACAGTACCTGCGAACAGCGAACACCGGGGAGCTGTTTTTT. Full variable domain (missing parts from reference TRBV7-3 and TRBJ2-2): GAGVSQTPSNKVTEKGKYVELRCDPISGHTALYWYRQSLGQGPEFLIYFQGTGAADDSGLPNDRFFAVRPEGSVSTLKIQRTERGDSAVYLCASSLQYLRTANTGELFFGEGSRLTVL.

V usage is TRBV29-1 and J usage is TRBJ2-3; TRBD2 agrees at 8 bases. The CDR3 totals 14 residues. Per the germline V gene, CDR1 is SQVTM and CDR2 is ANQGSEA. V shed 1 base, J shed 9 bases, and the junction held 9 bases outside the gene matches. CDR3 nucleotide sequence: TGCAGCGTTGAAGGGCGGGGGGCCCCATTCACGCAGTATTTT. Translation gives CSVEGRGAPFTQYF.

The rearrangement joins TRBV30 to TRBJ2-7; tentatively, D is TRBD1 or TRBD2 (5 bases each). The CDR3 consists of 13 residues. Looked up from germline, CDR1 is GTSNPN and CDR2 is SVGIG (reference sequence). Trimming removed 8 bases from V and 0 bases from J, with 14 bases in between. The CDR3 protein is CAAEGPNSYEQYF. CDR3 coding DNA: TGTGCCGCAGAGGGGCCGAACTCCTACGAGCAGTACTTC.

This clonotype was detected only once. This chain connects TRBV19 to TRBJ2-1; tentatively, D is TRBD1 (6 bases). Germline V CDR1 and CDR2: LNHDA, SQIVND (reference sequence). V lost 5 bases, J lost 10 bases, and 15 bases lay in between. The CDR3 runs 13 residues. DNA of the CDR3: TGTGCCAGTAGTCCAGGGGTAAATCACGAGCAGTTCTTC. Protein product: CASSPGVNHEQFF.

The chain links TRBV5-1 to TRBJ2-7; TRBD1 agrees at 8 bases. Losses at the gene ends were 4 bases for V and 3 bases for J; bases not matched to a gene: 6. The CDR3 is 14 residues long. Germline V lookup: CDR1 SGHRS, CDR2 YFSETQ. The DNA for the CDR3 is TGCGCCAGCAGCCTGGGACAGGTGAACTACGAGCAGTACTTC. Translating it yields CASSLGQVNYEQYF.